Given below is one TCR beta chain in context. Its antigen specificity is not known. Base quality data are lacking; no much larger clone is found one base away. TCRbeta CDR3 regions were amplified from genomic DNA by means of the immunoSEQ Assay, a bias-controlled multiplex PCR. Per the original workflow: Nucleated cell counts per sample were estimated from amplification of reference gene primers within the assay. To quantify the absolute abundance of each unique TCRbeta CDR3 rearrangement, sequence reads were collapsed and filtered. Productive Simpson clonality was computed per sample as the square root of Simpson's diversity index over productive rearrangements. The clones in this table, taken by TCRdb from immuneACCESS, are in-frame only. Not every clone is retained; where verified, under half of the shortfall comes from an unresolved V gene, and the cause of the rest is unknown. That table is the source of V, J and clone size, and D and trimming were worked out from the DNA. This sample lists some 250,000 clones; about four fifths were detected once. Of the sample, 6% to 8% falls within the top ten clones.

The data derive from a study of blood T cell repertoires in COVID-19 (dated by TCRdb to about 2020). Background for the entire study: Collaborator samples came from the United States, Italy and Spain and covered acute and convalescent phases of COVID-19. The prospective study material was composed of cDNA or gDNA derived from T cells, B-cell-depleted T cells, or PBMCs. The dataset comprised deeply sampled blood TCRbeta repertoires from subjects exposed to, actively infected with, or recovered from COVID-19. The repertoires were released in a freely available public database intended as a resource for research on the immune response to SARS-CoV-2. Samples came from the ongoing ImmuneRACE study (first 160 participants) plus 1,254 subjects from 6 global collaborators. A de-identified subject ID, COVID-19 status, age in years and sex were almost always included in the sample metadata. HLA class I and class II types, where available, came from metadata supplied by the sample provider rather than from assay-based typing.

In Seattle, one collaborating source enrolled patients while the infection was active and tracked those patients longitudinally over the course of disease. Each collaborating institution followed its own protocols to collect whole blood in K2EDTA tubes. For TCRbeta analysis, collaborators shipped samples in one of three forms: frozen whole blood, isolated PBMCs, or DNA extracted from either of those sample types. General findings and caveats noted by the study authors: Clinical and demographic metadata were provided uncurated, with the amount varying by source and participant.

Taken from cysteine to phenylalanine, the CDR3 has 15 residues. This entry keeps only the CDR3 DNA: 45 bases, framed from base 1. CDR1 SEHNR and CDR2 FQNEAQ are derived from the germline V gene (reference sequence). V gives up 2 bases and J gives up 0 bases, and the segment between their germline ends measures 9 bases. Rearrangement joined TRBV7-9 to TRBJ2-3; perhaps TRBD1 is the D gene, with 5 bases matching. Sequences were obtained from peripheral blood. This receptor was taken from an elderly woman with COVID-19, enrolled during active disease. At the DNA level, the sequence is TGTGCCAGCAGCTTAAGACAGTCTAGCACAGATACGCAGTATTTT. Translated, this is CASSLRQSSTDTQYF.